This record concerns one TCR beta chain sequence. This clone appeared once. Its antigen is still unknown. Nothing much larger sits one base from this clone, and base qualities are not available. TCRbeta CDR3 regions were amplified from genomic DNA using the immunoSEQ Assay, a bias-controlled multiplex PCR. Under the source paper's analysis protocol: Nucleated cell counts per sample were estimated from amplification of reference gene primers within the assay. Sequence reads were collapsed and filtered to measure the absolute abundance of every unique TCRbeta CDR3 rearrangement. For each sample, productive Simpson clonality was calculated as the square root of Simpson's diversity index over productive rearrangements. What TCRdb holds here is the immuneACCESS table cut down to in-frame rearrangements. Part of the clones is not present; checked against another copy, under half of the missing clones reflect an unresolved V gene, and the others are unexplained. D and trimming come from the DNA, and the V and J calls and clone size come from that table. The table for this sample lists about 150,000 clones; more than 80% of them were counted only once. Roughly 15% of the sample is taken by the ten largest.

This record comes from a study of blood T cell repertoires in COVID-19 (dated by TCRdb to 2018 to 2021). For context, the study as a whole: Samples covering the acute and convalescent phases of COVID-19 were provided by collaborators in the United States, Italy and Spain. Sample metadata almost always included a de-identified subject ID, COVID-19 status, age in years and sex. The material from the prospective study consisted of cDNA or gDNA derived from T cells, B-cell-depleted T cells, or PBMCs. Subjects who had been exposed to COVID-19, were actively infected with it, or had recovered from it provided the deeply sampled blood TCRbeta repertoires that made up the dataset. Where available, HLA class I and class II types were taken from metadata supplied by the sample provider and were not determined by assay-based typing. The samples were drawn from two sources: the first 160 participants of the ongoing ImmuneRACE study, and about 1,300 subjects contributed by 6 global collaborators. A freely available public database, intended as a resource for researchers studying the immune response to SARS-CoV-2, is where the repertoires were released. Overall study outcomes, separate from this receptor: How much clinical and demographic metadata was included differed by source and by participant, and the metadata was provided uncurated.

Whole blood was collected in K2EDTA tubes by collaborating institutions according to the institutions' own protocols. For TCRbeta analysis, collaborator samples were shipped as frozen whole blood, as isolated PBMCs, or as DNA extracted from either sample type. The CDR3 runs 15 amino acids, cysteine and phenylalanine included. Of all the DNA, just the CDR3 is kept, 45 bases in frame from base 1. From V the trimming removes 6 bases and from J it removes 1 base, while the gene matches leave 4 bases of the junction unaccounted for. Reading the germline V gene gives CDR1 MDHEN and CDR2 SYDVKM. Recombination connected TRBV28 to TRBJ1-5; TRBD1 aligns with 9 central bases. This receptor was obtained from a woman in her 40s with acute or convalescent COVID-19. The sequencing sample was made of peripheral blood. The DNA sequence is given as TGTGCCAGCAGGGGGACAGGGTCGAGCAATCAGCCCCAGCATTTT. This yields the protein CASRGTGSSNQPQHF.